The TCR beta chain under discussion was sequenced for a study of brain T cells in children with intractable seizures. The CDR3 contains 11 residues. V was trimmed by 5 bases and J by 11 bases, leaving 12 bases between them. Noted time point: blood from clinic visit 5 months post-surgery; TSC patient then seizure free. Surgery cases with the highest brain T cell transcript signatures were chosen for sequencing. Before surgery, patients took at least one anti-epileptic drug. Data came from immunoSEQ multiplex PCR; TCRdb stores just in-frame clones and leaves some out. The data show 340,000 or so clones, over 90% seen once.

This rearrangement joins TRBV12-3 or TRBV12-4 to TRBJ1-1; D gene unclear. This receptor was taken from a boy in the first two years of life with tuberous sclerosis and intractable seizures. This specimen was peripheral blood, taken less than 6 months after surgery. The CDR3 region has the DNA TGTGCCAGCAGTGGATCAGGTCAGGCTTTCTTT. Its translation: CASSGSGQAFF.